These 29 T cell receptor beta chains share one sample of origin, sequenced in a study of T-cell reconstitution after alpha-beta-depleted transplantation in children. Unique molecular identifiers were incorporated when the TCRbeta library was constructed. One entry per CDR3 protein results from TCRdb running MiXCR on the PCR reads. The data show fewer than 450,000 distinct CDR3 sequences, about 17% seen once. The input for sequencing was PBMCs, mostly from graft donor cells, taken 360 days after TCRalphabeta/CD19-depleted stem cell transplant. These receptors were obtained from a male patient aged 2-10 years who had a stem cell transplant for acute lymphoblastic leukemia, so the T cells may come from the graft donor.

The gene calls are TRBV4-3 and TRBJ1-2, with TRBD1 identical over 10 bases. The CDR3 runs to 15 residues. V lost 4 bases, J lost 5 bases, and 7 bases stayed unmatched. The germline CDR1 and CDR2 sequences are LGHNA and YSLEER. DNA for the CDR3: TGCGCCAGCAGCCTGGACAGGGGGGCAACTTATGGCTACACCTTC. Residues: CASSLDRGATYGYTF.

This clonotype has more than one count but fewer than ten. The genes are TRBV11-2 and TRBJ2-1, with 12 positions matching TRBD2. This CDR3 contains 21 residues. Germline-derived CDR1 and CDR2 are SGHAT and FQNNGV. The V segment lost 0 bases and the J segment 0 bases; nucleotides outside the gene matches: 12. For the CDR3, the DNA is TGTGCCAGCAGCTTAGATTGGGTGCTAGCGGGAGGGCCAAGCTCCTACAATGAGCAGTTCTTC. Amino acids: CASSLDWVLAGGPSSYNEQFF.

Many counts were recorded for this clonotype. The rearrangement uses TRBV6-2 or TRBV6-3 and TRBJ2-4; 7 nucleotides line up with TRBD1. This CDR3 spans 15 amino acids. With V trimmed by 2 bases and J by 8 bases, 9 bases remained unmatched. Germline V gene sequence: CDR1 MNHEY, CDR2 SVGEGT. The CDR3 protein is CASSYGGQVNDIQYF. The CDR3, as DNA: TGTGCCAGCAGTTACGGCGGACAGGTGAACGACATTCAGTACTTC.

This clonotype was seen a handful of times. The CDR3 sequence is CASSLGSPGAAYEQYF. CDR3 bases: TGTGCCAGCAGTTTAGGGAGTCCGGGGGCTGCCTACGAGCAGTACTTC. The chain joins TRBV12-3 or TRBV12-4 to TRBJ2-7; D may correspond to TRBD1 or TRBD2 (6 bases each). The CDR3 consists of 16 residues. The V end lost 1 base, the J end lost 2 bases, and 15 bases lay between the germline ends.

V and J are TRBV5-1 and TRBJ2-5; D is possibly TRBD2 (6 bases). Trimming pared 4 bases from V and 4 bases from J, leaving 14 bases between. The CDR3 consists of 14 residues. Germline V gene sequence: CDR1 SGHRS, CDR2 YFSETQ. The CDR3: CASSPVRGGETQYF. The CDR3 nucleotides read TGCGCCAGCAGCCCGGTGAGGGGAGGAGAGACCCAGTACTTC.

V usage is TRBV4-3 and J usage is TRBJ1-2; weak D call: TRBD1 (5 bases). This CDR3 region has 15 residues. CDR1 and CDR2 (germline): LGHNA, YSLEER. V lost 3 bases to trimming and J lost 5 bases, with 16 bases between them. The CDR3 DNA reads TGCGCCAGCAGCCACAGCTCAGGGACCAATTATGGCTACACCTTC. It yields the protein CASSHSSGTNYGYTF.

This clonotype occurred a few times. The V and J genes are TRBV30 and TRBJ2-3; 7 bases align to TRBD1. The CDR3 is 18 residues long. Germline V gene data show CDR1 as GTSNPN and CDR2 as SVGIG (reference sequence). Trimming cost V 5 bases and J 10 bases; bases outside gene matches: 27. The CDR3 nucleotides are TGTGCCTGGGACTGGGCGTCATTCGGGACAGCCTATATGTTTCCGCAGTATTTT. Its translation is CAWDWASFGTAYMFPQYF. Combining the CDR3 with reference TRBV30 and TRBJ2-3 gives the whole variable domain SQTIHQWPATLVQPVGSPLSLECTVEGTSNPNLYWYRQAAGRGLQLLFYSVGIGQISSEVPQNLSASRPQDRQFILSSKKLLLSDSGFYLCAWDWASFGTAYMFPQYFGPGTRLTVL.

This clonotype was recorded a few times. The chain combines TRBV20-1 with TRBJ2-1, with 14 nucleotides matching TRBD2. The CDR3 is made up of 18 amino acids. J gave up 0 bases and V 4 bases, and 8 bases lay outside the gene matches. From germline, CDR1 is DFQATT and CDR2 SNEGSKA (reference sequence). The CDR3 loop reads CSATKGLAGDLSYNEQFF. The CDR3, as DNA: TGCAGTGCTACCAAGGGACTAGCGGGAGACCTCTCCTACAATGAGCAGTTCTTC.

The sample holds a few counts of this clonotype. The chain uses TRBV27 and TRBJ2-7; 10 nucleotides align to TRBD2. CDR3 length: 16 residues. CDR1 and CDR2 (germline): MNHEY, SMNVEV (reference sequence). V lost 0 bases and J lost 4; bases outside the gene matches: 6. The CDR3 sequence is CASSLSSGRSLYEQYF. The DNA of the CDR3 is TGTGCCAGCAGTTTATCTAGCGGGAGGTCCCTTTACGAGCAGTACTTC.

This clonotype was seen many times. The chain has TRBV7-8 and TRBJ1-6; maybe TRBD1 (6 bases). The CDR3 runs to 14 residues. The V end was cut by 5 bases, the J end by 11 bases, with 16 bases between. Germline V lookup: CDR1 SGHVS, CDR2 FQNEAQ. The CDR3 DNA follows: TGTGCCAGCAGCCCCTACCGGGACATTGCACCCCTCCACTTT. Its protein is CASSPYRDIAPLHF. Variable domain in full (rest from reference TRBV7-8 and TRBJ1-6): GAGVSQSPRYKVAKRGQDVALRCDPISGHVSLFWYQQALGQGPEFLTYFQNEAQLDKSGLPSDRFFAERPEGSVSTLKIQRTQQEDSAVYLCASSPYRDIAPLHFGNGTRLTVT.

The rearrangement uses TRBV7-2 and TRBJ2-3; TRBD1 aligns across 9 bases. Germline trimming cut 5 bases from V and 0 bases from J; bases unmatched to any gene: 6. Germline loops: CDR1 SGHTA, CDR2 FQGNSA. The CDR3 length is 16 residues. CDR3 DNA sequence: TGTGCCAGCAGCCTTGGACAGGGGACTAGCACAGATACGCAGTATTTT. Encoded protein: CASSLGQGTSTDTQYF.

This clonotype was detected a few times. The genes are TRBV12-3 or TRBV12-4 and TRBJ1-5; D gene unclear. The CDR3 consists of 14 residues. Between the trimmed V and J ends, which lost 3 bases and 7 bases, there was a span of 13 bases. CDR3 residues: CASSFLEKAQPQHF. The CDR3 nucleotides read TGTGCCAGCAGTTTTTTAGAAAAAGCCCAGCCCCAGCATTTT.

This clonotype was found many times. CDR3 sequence reads: CSAPPPHGGSLSETQYF. The CDR3 nucleotides are TGCAGTGCCCCGCCCCCTCATGGCGGGAGTTTAAGCGAGACCCAGTACTTC. The chain joins TRBV20-1 to TRBJ2-5, with 7 bases that match TRBD2. Germline CDR1 reads DFQATT; CDR2 reads SNEGSKA (reference sequence). There are 17 residues in the CDR3. V was clipped by 6 bases and J by 5 bases; unmatched bases: 21.

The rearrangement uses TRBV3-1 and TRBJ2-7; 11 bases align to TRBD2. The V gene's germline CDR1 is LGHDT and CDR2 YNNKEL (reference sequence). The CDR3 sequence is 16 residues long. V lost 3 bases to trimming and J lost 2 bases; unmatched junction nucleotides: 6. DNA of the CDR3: TGTGCCAGCAGCCAGGGACTAGCGGAAGTCGCCTACGAGCAGTACTTC. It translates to CASSQGLAEVAYEQYF.

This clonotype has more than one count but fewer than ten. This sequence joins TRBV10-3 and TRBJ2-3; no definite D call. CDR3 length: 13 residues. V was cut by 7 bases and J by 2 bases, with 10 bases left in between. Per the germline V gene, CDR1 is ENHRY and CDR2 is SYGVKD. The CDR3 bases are TGTGCCATCAAGGCCAGGAACACAGATACGCAGTATTTT. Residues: CAIKARNTDTQYF.

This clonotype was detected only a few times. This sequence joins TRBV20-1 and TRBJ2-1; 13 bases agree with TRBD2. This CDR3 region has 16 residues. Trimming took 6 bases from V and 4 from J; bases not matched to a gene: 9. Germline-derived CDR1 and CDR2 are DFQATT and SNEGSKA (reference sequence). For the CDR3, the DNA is TGCAGTGCGACCACTAGCGGGAGGGGGGCTTACAATGAGCAGTTCTTC. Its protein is CSATTSGRGAYNEQFF.

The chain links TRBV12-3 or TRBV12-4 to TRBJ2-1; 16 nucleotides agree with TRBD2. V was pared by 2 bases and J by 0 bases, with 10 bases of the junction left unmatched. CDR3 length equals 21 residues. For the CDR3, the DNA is TGTGCCAGCAGTTTAAGAAAACGGGGACTAGCGGGAGGGAGCTCCTACAATGAGCAGTTCTTC. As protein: CASSLRKRGLAGGSSYNEQFF.

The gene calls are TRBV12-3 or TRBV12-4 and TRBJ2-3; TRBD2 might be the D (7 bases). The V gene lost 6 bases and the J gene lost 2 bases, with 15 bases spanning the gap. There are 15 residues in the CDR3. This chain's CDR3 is CASSLPGGATDTQYF. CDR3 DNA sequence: TGTGCCAGCAGCCTCCCTGGGGGGGCCACAGATACGCAGTATTTT.

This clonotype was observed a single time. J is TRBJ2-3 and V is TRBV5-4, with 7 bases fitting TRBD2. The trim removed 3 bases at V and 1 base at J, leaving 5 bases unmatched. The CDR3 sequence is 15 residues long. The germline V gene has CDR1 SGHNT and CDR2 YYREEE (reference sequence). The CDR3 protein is CASSSTSYGTDTQYF. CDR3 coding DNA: TGTGCCAGCAGCTCGACTAGCTATGGCACAGATACGCAGTATTTT.

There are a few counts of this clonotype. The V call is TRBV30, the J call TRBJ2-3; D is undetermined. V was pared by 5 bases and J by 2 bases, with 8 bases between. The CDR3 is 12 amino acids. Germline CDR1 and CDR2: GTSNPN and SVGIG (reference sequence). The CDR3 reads CAWDQYTDTQYF. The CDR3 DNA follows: TGTGCCTGGGATCAATACACAGATACGCAGTATTTT.

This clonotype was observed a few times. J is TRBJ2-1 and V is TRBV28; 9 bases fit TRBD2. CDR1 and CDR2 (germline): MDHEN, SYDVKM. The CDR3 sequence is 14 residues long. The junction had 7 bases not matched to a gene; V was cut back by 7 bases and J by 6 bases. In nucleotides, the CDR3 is TGTGCCAGCAACGGACTTAGCGGGAGCAATGAGCAGTTCTTC. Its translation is CASNGLSGSNEQFF.

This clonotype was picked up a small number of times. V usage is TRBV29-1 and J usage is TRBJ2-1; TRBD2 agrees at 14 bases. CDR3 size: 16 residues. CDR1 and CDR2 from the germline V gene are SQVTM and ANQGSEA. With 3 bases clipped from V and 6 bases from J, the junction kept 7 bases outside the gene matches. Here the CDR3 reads CSVDGTSGRIVNEQFF. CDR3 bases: TGCAGCGTTGATGGGACTAGCGGGAGAATAGTCAATGAGCAGTTCTTC.

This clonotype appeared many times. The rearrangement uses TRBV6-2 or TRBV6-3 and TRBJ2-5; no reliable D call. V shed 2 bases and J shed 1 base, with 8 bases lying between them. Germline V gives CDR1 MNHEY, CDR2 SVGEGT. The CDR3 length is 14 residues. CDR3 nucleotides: TGTGCCAGCAGTTACGTCGGCACCCAAGAGACCCAGTACTTC. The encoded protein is CASSYVGTQETQYF.

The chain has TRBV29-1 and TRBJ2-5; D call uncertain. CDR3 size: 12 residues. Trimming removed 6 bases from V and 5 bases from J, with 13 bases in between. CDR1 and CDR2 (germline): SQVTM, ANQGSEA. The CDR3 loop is CSVRVVEETQYF. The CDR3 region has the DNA TGCAGCGTCCGAGTAGTGGAGGAGACCCAGTACTTC.

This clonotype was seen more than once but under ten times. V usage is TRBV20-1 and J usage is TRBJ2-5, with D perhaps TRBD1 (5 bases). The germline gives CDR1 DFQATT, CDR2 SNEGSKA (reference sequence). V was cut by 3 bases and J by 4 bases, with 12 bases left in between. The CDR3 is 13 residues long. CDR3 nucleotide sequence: TGCAGTGCTAGGACGGCAGGGCGAGAGACCCAGTACTTC. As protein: CSARTAGRETQYF.

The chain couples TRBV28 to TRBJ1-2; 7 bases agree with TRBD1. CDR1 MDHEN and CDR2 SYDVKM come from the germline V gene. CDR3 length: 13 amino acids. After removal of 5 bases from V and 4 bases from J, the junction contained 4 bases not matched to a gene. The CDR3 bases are TGTGCCAGCAGTCGGGGACAGTCCTATGGCTACACCTTC. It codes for CASSRGQSYGYTF.

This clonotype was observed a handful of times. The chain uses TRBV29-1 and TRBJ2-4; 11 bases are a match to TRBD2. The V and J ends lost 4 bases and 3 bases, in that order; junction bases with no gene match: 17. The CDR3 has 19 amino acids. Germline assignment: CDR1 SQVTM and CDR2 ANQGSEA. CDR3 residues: CSVAPRLAGRTGGKNIQYF. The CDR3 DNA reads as TGCAGCGTTGCGCCTAGACTAGCGGGGAGGACCGGGGGCAAAAACATTCAGTACTTC.

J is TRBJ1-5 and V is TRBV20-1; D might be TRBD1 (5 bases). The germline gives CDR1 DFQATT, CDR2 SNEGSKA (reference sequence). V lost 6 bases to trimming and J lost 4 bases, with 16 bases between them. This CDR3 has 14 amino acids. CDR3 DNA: TGCAGTGCCCCGGCGGGACGGTTGAATCAGCCCCAGCATTTT. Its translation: CSAPAGRLNQPQHF.

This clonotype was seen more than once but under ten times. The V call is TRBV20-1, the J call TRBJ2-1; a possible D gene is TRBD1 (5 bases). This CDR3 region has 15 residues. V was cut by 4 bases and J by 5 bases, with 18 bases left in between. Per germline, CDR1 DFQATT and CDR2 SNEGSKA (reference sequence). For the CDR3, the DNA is TGCAGTGCTAAAGGGGCCTTCTTCATCGACAATGAGCAGTTCTTC. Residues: CSAKGAFFIDNEQFF.